The 2 T cell receptor beta chains below all came from one sample that was sequenced in a study of monozygotic twins with inflammatory bowel disease. TCRdb re-called the 5' RACE reads and gives one entry per CDR3 protein, without DNA. The sample totals approximately 340,000 distinct CDR3 sequences. The source material was blood. Every receptor here comes from a human donor with ulcerative colitis or Crohn's disease, or a healthy co-twin of an affected twin (not recorded which).

The chain uses TRBV2 and TRBJ2-3; checking the TCRdb D call of TRBD1 is not possible without DNA. This CDR3 is built from 13 residues. Germline V gene lookup returns CDR1 SNHLY and CDR2 FYNNEI. This CDR3 reads CASSKQGVDTQYF.

The rearrangement joins TRBV28 to TRBJ2-3; absent DNA, TCRdb's TRBD2 call cannot be checked. Germline CDR1 MDHEN, CDR2 SYDVKM. CDR3 length equals 17 residues. The CDR3 loop reads CASSLLGWREVTDTQYF.